The 23 T cell receptor beta chains below come from one sample, sequenced in a study of PD-L1 blockade in urothelial cancer. Clones were sequenced by immunoSEQ multiplex PCR, and TCRdb holds only the in-frame ones, with some missing. The sample shows about 130,000 clones, less than 85% of them seen only once. As for time point: pretreatment peripheral blood. Here the sequenced sample was PBMCs, taken around atezolizumab (anti-PD-L1) treatment. These receptors were collected from a man aged 45 to 65 with urothelial cancer.

This clone was picked up a small number of times. The chain combines TRBV10-1 with TRBJ2-7; D might be TRBD2 (5 bases). Germline V gene sequence: CDR1 WNHNN, CDR2 SYGVQD (reference sequence). Trimming removed 1 base from V and 7 bases from J, with 11 bases in between. CDR3 length equals 13 residues. As DNA, the CDR3 is TGCGCCAGCAGTGAGTTTTTGTCGGGGGAGCAGTACTTC. This encodes CASSEFLSGEQYF.

V usage is TRBV6-1 and J usage is TRBJ2-7, with 9 bases fitting TRBD1. Losses at the gene ends were 5 bases for V and 3 bases for J; bases not matched to a gene: 8. This CDR3 is built from 15 residues. Germline loops: CDR1 MNHNS, CDR2 SASEGT. The CDR3: CASSPGQGTIYEQYF. Here the CDR3 DNA reads TGTGCCAGCAGTCCGGGACAGGGTACAATCTACGAGCAGTACTTC.

The chain recombines TRBV7-9 with TRBJ2-7; D unresolved. CDR3 size: 13 residues. Germline CDR1 and CDR2: SEHNR and FQNEAQ (reference sequence). The ends were cut back, 4 bases at V and 6 bases at J, with 13 bases in the middle. As DNA, the CDR3 is TGTGCCAGCAGCTACCTTCAGGAAGGCGAGCAGTACTTC. The encoded protein is CASSYLQEGEQYF.

The V gene is TRBV7-2, the J gene TRBJ1-2; TRBD1 agrees at 9 bases. The J segment lost 6 bases and the V segment lost 1 base, leaving 0 bases of the junction unmatched. Germline assignment: CDR1 SGHTA and CDR2 FQGNSA. The CDR3 runs 13 residues. The CDR3 loop is CASSLGQGDGYTF. CDR3 sequence (DNA): TGTGCCAGCAGCTTAGGACAGGGGGATGGCTACACCTTC.

The chain links TRBV6-4 to TRBJ2-1; 11 bases are shared with TRBD2. V was clipped by 6 bases and J by 2 bases; unmatched bases: 6. From germline, CDR1 is MRHNA and CDR2 SNTAGT. The CDR3 covers 16 residues. CDR3 region: CASRATGLAAYNEQFF. In DNA form, the CDR3 reads TGTGCCAGCAGAGCAACGGGACTAGCGGCCTACAATGAGCAGTTCTTC.

The chain is built from TRBV6-1 and TRBJ1-5; D not resolved. The CDR3 sequence is 14 residues long. Germline assignment: CDR1 MNHNS and CDR2 SASEGT. Trimming took off 1 base at V and 0 bases at J, with 4 bases between the two ends. The CDR3 loop is CASSEVNSNQPQHF. The CDR3 region has the DNA TGTGCCAGCAGTGAAGTAAATAGCAATCAGCCCCAGCATTTT.

The rearrangement joins TRBV7-2 to TRBJ2-5; 8 bases align to TRBD2. Trimming cost V 6 bases and J 5 bases; bases outside gene matches: 11. The CDR3 is made up of 15 amino acids. Germline assignment: CDR1 SGHTA and CDR2 FQGNSA. CDR3 loop: CASSRPGLVVETQYF. CDR3 coding DNA: TGTGCCAGCAGTCGCCCGGGACTAGTGGTTGAGACCCAGTACTTC.

As DNA, the CDR3 is TGTGCCATCAGTACAGGGGAGGGCAATCAGCCCCAGCATTTT. Encoded protein: CAISTGEGNQPQHF. The chain employs TRBV10-3 and TRBJ1-5; 7 bases match TRBD1. Looked up from germline, CDR1 is ENHRY and CDR2 is SYGVKD. This CDR3 spans 14 amino acids. V gave up 5 bases and J gave up 2 bases; unmatched junction bases: 3.

Only a few counts were recorded for this clone. This rearrangement joins TRBV15 to TRBJ2-5; unclear D gene. V lost 4 bases and J lost 5, with 8 bases in between. CDR3 length: 12 residues. Germline CDR1 reads LNHNV; CDR2 reads YYDKDF (reference sequence). Here the CDR3 DNA reads TGTGCCACCAGCAAACATACGGAGACCCAGTACTTC. Translating gives CATSKHTETQYF.

The chain links TRBV27 to TRBJ2-3, with 9 bases aligning to TRBD1. CDR1 is MNHEY and CDR2 is SMNVEV in the germline V gene (reference sequence). V lost 5 bases and J lost 5; bases outside the gene matches: 8. The CDR3 spans 15 residues. CDR3 protein: CASSILGTGKDTQYF. The CDR3 DNA follows: TGTGCCAGCAGTATACTAGGGACAGGGAAAGATACGCAGTATTTT.

This rearrangement joins TRBV28 to TRBJ1-4, with TRBD1 matching over 7 bases. The V gene's germline CDR1 is MDHEN and CDR2 SYDVKM. The CDR3 spans 16 residues. J gave up 5 bases and V 5 bases, and 11 bases lay outside the gene matches. CDR3 sequence (DNA): TGTGCCAGCAGTCTAGCAGGGGGACAGTTCAATGAAAAACTGTTTTTT. Encoded protein: CASSLAGGQFNEKLFF.

The rearrangement links TRBV19 to TRBJ2-1; a possible D gene is TRBD1 (6 bases). CDR1 is LNHDA and CDR2 is SQIVND in the germline V gene (reference sequence). Trimming shortened V by 8 bases and J by 0 bases, and 14 bases separated the two germline ends. The CDR3 length is 15 residues. CDR3 nucleotides: TGTGCCAGTTCGAAACCAGGGGTCTCCTACAATGAGCAGTTCTTC. The encoded protein is CASSKPGVSYNEQFF.

The chain employs TRBV5-1 and TRBJ2-3; D not certain. This CDR3 comprises 13 residues. Germline CDR1 SGHRS, CDR2 YFSETQ. Trimming left V 4 bases short and J 1 base short, with 7 bases between. This CDR3 reads CASSEVGTDTQYF. The CDR3 bases are TGCGCCAGCAGCGAGGTTGGCACAGATACGCAGTATTTT. Using reference TRBV5-1 and TRBJ2-3 for the parts outside the CDR3, the full variable domain is KAGVTQTPRYLIKTRGQQVTLSCSPISGHRSVSWYQQTPGQGLQFLFEYFSETQRNKGNFPGRFSGRQFSNSRSEMNVSTLELGDSALYLCASSEVGTDTQYFGPGTRLTVL.

The chain combines TRBV6-5 with TRBJ2-7; the match to TRBD1 covers 7 bases. CDR1 and CDR2 (germline): MNHEY, SVGAGI. This CDR3 contains 15 residues. The trim removed 2 bases at V and 3 bases at J, leaving 7 bases unmatched. DNA of the CDR3: TGTGCCAGCAGTTACAGGGGGCGCGGTATCTACGAGCAGTACTTC. It encodes CASSYRGRGIYEQYF.

V is TRBV6-6 and J is TRBJ2-3; tentatively, D is TRBD1 (7 bases). There are 16 residues in the CDR3. The V end was cut by 2 bases, the J end by 6 bases, with 18 bases between. Per germline, CDR1 MNHNY and CDR2 SVGAGI (reference sequence). The CDR3 loop is CASSYAGQGGPDTQYF. The CDR3 nucleotides read TGTGCCAGCAGTTACGCAGGGCAGGGGGGACCCGATACGCAGTATTTT.

This chain uses TRBV6-1 with TRBJ2-2; D call uncertain. The CDR3 runs 18 residues. Germline V CDR1 and CDR2: MNHNS, SASEGT. Trimming took off 4 bases at V and 3 bases at J, with 21 bases between the two ends. CDR3 loop: CASSVFSAGRQYTGELFF. CDR3 nucleotides: TGTGCCAGCAGTGTGTTCTCTGCAGGCCGGCAATACACCGGGGAGCTGTTTTTT.

This chain's CDR3 is CASSYYTGTTPYEQYF. In DNA form, the CDR3 reads TGTGCCAGCAGTTATTACACCGGGACTACTCCCTACGAGCAGTACTTC. The chain combines TRBV6-5 with TRBJ2-7; TRBD2 matches 7 bases. CDR1 is MNHEY, CDR2 SVGAGI, per germline. The V gene end was trimmed by 3 bases and the J gene end by 2 bases; junction bases not matched to a gene: 10. The CDR3 has 16 residues.

The chain is built from TRBV4-1 and TRBJ2-2; TRBD1 might be the D (7 bases). CDR1 MGHRA and CDR2 YSYEKL come from the germline V gene. The CDR3 sequence is 18 residues long. V was pared by 1 base and J by 3 bases, with 18 bases between. This CDR3 reads CASSQGRPGGRDTGELFF. Here the CDR3 DNA reads TGCGCCAGCAGCCAAGGCCGGCCAGGGGGGCGGGACACCGGGGAGCTGTTTTTT.

The genes are TRBV2 and TRBJ2-7; 9 nucleotides align to TRBD2. CDR3 length: 14 amino acids. With 4 bases clipped from V and 4 bases from J, the junction kept 5 bases outside the gene matches. Germline assignment: CDR1 SNHLY and CDR2 FYNNEI. The DNA for the CDR3 is TGTGCCAGCAGTGGTAGCGGGAGACAGTACGAGCAGTACTTC. This sequence encodes CASSGSGRQYEQYF.

J is TRBJ2-7 and V is TRBV7-3; 10 nucleotides line up with TRBD2. Unmatched junction bases numbered 5, after V lost 5 bases and J lost 4 bases. Per germline, CDR1 SGHTA and CDR2 FQGTGA. This CDR3 has 14 residues. The CDR3 sequence: CASSPSSGSYEQYF. The CDR3 DNA is TGTGCCAGCAGCCCTTCTAGCGGGAGTTACGAGCAGTACTTC.

This chain joins TRBV6-5 and TRBJ2-5, with D possibly TRBD2 on 7 matching bases. The CDR3 runs to 15 residues. Per the germline V gene, CDR1 is MNHEY and CDR2 is SVGAGI. V lost 2 bases and J lost 5, with 15 bases in between. Written as DNA, the CDR3 is TGTGCCAGCAGTTACCAGGGGAGGGAATGGGAGACCCAGTACTTC. The encoded protein is CASSYQGREWETQYF.

This clone is a singleton in its sample. The chain combines TRBV7-3 with TRBJ2-1; 10 bases align to TRBD1. The CDR3 consists of 13 residues. Germline CDR1 and CDR2: SGHTA and FQGTGA. The junction had 9 bases not matched to a gene; V was cut back by 5 bases and J by 14 bases. The CDR3 loop reads CASSKRDRGYKFF. CDR3 nucleotides: TGTGCCAGCAGCAAGCGGGACAGGGGATATAAGTTCTTC.

V gene TRBV5-1 combines with J gene TRBJ1-3; 7 positions agree with TRBD1. CDR1 SGHRS and CDR2 YFSETQ come from the germline V gene. The CDR3 consists of 14 residues. After removal of 4 bases from V and 2 bases from J, the junction contained 3 bases not matched to a gene. The CDR3 bases are TGCGCCAGCAGCCCGAGGGGGCCTGGAAACACCATATATTTT. Amino acids: CASSPRGPGNTIYF. Full variable domain (outside the CDR3, taken from reference TRBV5-1 and TRBJ1-3): KAGVTQTPRYLIKTRGQQVTLSCSPISGHRSVSWYQQTPGQGLQFLFEYFSETQRNKGNFPGRFSGRQFSNSRSEMNVSTLELGDSALYLCASSPRGPGNTIYFGEGSWLTVV.